This T cell receptor (beta chain) derives from a study of PD-1 blockade in mismatch repair-deficient tumors. Study-level background: All were previously treated, progressing patients with eleven to twelve mismatch repair-deficient cancer types.

A few pembrolizumab responders had their TCRs sequenced. Assay: immunoSEQ multiplex PCR; the TCRdb copy retains only in-frame clones and omits some. The table includes around 100,000 clones, roughly 80% detected once. The study, taken as a whole, reports: Tumor-resident clones, often absent from pretreatment blood, expanded after pembrolizumab and then contracted.

This clone was detected only a few times. No antigen is known for it. Between the trimmed V and J ends, which lost 0 bases and 7 bases, there was a span of 15 bases. The CDR3 consists of 16 residues. Germline-derived CDR1 and CDR2 are PRHDT and FYEKMQ (reference sequence). Specimen: peripheral blood, collected about 60 weeks after starting pembrolizumab. The chain carries TRBV13 and TRBJ2-2; D is possibly TRBD1 (6 bases). This receptor was identified in an adult with mismatch repair-deficient cancer. The CDR3 DNA reads TGTGCCAGCAGCTTAGGCCTCCAGGGGACGGGCGGGGAGCTGTTTTTT. Residues: CASSLGLQGTGGELFF.